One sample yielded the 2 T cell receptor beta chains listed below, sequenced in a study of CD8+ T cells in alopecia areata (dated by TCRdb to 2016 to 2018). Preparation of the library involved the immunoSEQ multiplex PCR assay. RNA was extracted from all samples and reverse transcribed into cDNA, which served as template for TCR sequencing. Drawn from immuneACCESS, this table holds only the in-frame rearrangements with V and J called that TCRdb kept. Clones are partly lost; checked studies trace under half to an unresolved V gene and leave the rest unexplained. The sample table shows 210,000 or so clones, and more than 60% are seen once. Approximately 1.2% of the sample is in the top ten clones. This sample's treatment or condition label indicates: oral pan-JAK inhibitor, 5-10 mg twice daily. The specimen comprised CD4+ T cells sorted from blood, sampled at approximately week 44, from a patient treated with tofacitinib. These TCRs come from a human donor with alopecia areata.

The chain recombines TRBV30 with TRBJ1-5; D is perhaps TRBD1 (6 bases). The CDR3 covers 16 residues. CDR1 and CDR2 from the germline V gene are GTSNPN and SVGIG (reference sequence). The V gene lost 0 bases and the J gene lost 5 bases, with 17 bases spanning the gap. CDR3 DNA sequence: TGTGCCTGGAGTGTAGCAGGGGCTAGGTCGGATCAGCCCCAGCATTTT. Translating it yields CAWSVAGARSDQPQHF.

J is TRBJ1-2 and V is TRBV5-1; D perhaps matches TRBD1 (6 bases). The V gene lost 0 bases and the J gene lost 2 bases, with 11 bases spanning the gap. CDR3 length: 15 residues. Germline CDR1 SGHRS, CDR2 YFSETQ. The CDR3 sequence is CASSLEGTRNYGYTF. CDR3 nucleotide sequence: TGCGCCAGCAGCTTGGAAGGGACAAGAAACTATGGCTACACCTTC.